This section outlines one T cell receptor (beta chain) sequence together with its context. With 9 bases removed from V and 3 bases from J, the gap between germline ends came to 12 bases. The CDR3 has 12 amino acids. Germline CDR1 reads LNHDA; CDR2 reads SQIVND (reference sequence). Measured with immunoSEQ multiplex PCR; TCRdb has only the in-frame clones, and not every one. The sample consists of fewer than 300,000 clones, over 75% of them appearing once. These data originate in a study of blood T cell repertoires in COVID-19. Study overall: The origin of the acute and convalescent COVID-19 samples was the United States, Italy and Spain.

The chain couples TRBV19 to TRBJ2-7, with TRBD2 as a possible D gene (6 bases). The sample taken for sequencing was peripheral blood. This receptor was taken from a woman in her twenties or thirties with acute or convalescent COVID-19. The CDR3 nucleotides are TGTGCCAGCGGACTATCGAGCTACGAGCAGTACTTC. Its protein product is CASGLSSYEQYF.